This TCR beta chain comes out of a study of blood T cell repertoires in COVID-19 (dated by TCRdb to about 2020). General notes on the study: Samples from collaborators originated in the United States, Italy and Spain and spanned both the acute and convalescent phases of COVID-19. The prospective study material was composed of cDNA or gDNA derived from T cells, B-cell-depleted T cells, or PBMCs. The dataset comprised deeply sampled blood TCRbeta repertoires from subjects exposed to, actively infected with, or recovered from COVID-19. The repertoires were made available in a free public database intended to serve as a resource for research on the immune response to SARS-CoV-2. Samples came from the ongoing ImmuneRACE study (first 160 participants) plus 1,254 subjects from 6 global collaborators. The sample metadata nearly always contained a de-identified subject ID, COVID-19 status, age in years and sex. Where available, HLA class I and class II types were obtained from metadata supplied by the sample provider rather than from assay-based typing. The full study reports these points: Clinical and demographic metadata were provided uncurated, with the amount varying by source and participant.

At the junction V is shortened by 4 bases and J by 8 bases, with 15 bases in between. The CDR1 and CDR2 encoded by the germline V gene (reference sequence) are SGHKS and YYEKEE. The CDR3 measures 14 amino acids from cysteine to phenylalanine. Only the CDR3 DNA is retained, 42 bases long and in frame from the first base. TCRbeta CDR3 regions were amplified from genomic DNA using the immunoSEQ Assay, a bias-controlled multiplex PCR. Per the authors' processing: Nucleated cell counts per sample were estimated from amplification of reference gene primers within the assay. To quantify the absolute abundance of each unique TCRbeta CDR3 rearrangement, sequence reads were collapsed and filtered. Productive Simpson clonality was computed per sample as the square root of Simpson's diversity index over productive rearrangements. The immuneACCESS repertoire file appears here via TCRdb, limited to in-frame rearrangements. These files lack a portion of the clones; in checked studies, under half of the deficit traces to unresolved V genes, and the cause of the others is not known. D and trimming come from the DNA, and the V and J calls and clone size come from that table. The sample table lists around 130,000 clones, 70% to 85% of them with a count of one. The top ten clonotypes cover 10% to 15% of the sample.

Details on this clone: Its antigen has not been determined. Base qualities are not recorded, but no much larger clone differs from it by a single base. The sample carries other DNA sequences with the same CDR3.

The collaborating institutions used their own protocols to collect whole blood in K2EDTA tubes. For TCRbeta analysis, collaborators shipped samples as frozen whole blood, isolated PBMCs, or DNA extracted from either of those sample types. The clonotype was recovered from a woman between 55 and 75 years old with acute or convalescent COVID-19. The V gene is TRBV5-5 and the J gene is TRBJ1-4, with the D gene too uncertain to name. Sequencing input: peripheral blood. The sequence in DNA is TGTGCCAGCAGCCTACGACAAGGCCCGGAAAAACTGTTTTTT. Its translation is CASSLRQGPEKLFF.